The sequence of this T cell receptor (beta chain) was determined in a study of blood T cell repertoires in COVID-19. Looking at the study overall: COVID-19 samples collected from the United States, Italy and Spain covered acute and convalescent phases. In each case, the material was cDNA or gDNA derived from T cells, B-cell-depleted T cells, or PBMCs.

The V gene end was trimmed by 0 bases and the J gene end by 4 bases; junction bases not matched to a gene: 6. CDR3 length equals 16 residues. Per germline, CDR1 LGHDT and CDR2 YNNKEL (reference sequence). Original processing methods: Estimated nucleated cell counts came from reference gene primer amplification. Using immunoSEQ multiplex PCR, the repertoire was profiled, and TCRdb retains in-frame clones only, with some absent. V and J calls and clone size are those listed in that table; D and trimming were worked out from the DNA. This sample yields about 100,000 clones, of which roughly 84% are seen a single time; 4% to 5.5% belongs to the top ten.

Sequenced: peripheral blood. The sequence derives from a human donor in a cohort sampled during active COVID-19. The chain links TRBV3-1 (or the pseudogene TRBV3-2) to TRBJ2-1; 7 nucleotides match TRBD2. CDR3 bases: TGTGCCAGCAGCCAAGATACGGGCGGGGGATACAATGAGCAGTTCTTC. Residues: CASSQDTGGGYNEQFF.